The entry below gives a single T cell receptor (beta chain) sequence along with its context. Antigen: not known. This specimen comes from a study of memory CD4+ T cells and cytomegalovirus serostatus. Single viable CD3+CD4+CD8-CD45RO+ cells were sorted as the memory CD4+ T cells. Looked up from germline, CDR1 is SGDLS and CDR2 is YYNGEE. CDR3 size: 16 residues. The V gene lost 5 bases and the J gene lost 1 base, with 18 bases spanning the gap. Profiled with immunoSEQ multiplex PCR; TCRdb holds only in-frame clones, not every one. The data show under 50,000 clones, roughly three quarters seen once. Study-wide results and caveats: CD4+ memory repertoires contained 67 of 164 reported CMV TCRbeta sequences.

This chain links TRBV9 with TRBJ1-1; the D gene is possibly TRBD1 (6 bases). Specimen: memory CD4+ T cells from blood. The TCR sequence derives from an adult in good health and CMV-seronegative. CDR3 amino acids: CASRRGAGSANTEAFF. Written as DNA, the CDR3 is TGTGCCAGCAGGAGGGGGGCAGGGAGTGCGAACACTGAAGCTTTCTTT.